This T cell receptor beta chain was observed in a study of neurological immune-mediated disorders. Trimming removed 0 bases from V and 4 bases from J; junction bases left unmatched: 3. Germline loops: CDR1 MGHRA, CDR2 YSYEKL. The CDR3 has 16 amino acids. Whole-study findings and limits: The multiple sclerosis repertoire cluster was not associated with any clinical or MRI feature, with the authors stating that larger cohorts are needed. The repertoires of 18 of 34 multiple sclerosis patients fell into one related-CDR3 cluster (a possible signature) under phylogenetic grouping. None of the CDR3 amino acid sequences found in expanded clones was shared across subjects. This suggests that the TCR-beta repertoires were private in all groups.

This clonotype was detected many times. No antigen is known for it. It was by 5'RACE with 10-nucleotide random UMIs that the cDNA was made. TCRdb fed the 5' RACE reads into MiXCR, producing one record per CDR3 protein. The sample has fewer than 85,000 distinct CDR3 sequences, around 4.2% seen once. The rearrangement joins TRBV4-1 to TRBJ2-3; 11 nucleotides align to TRBD1. The sample consisted of PBMCs. This clonotype was obtained from a man in his thirties or forties with multiple sclerosis. The CDR3 sequence: CASSQDWDRGADTQYF. CDR3 nucleotides: TGCGCCAGCAGCCAAGATTGGGACAGGGGGGCAGATACGCAGTATTTT.